Below are 24 T cell receptor beta chains sequenced from a single sample in a study of graft-versus-host responses after intestinal transplantation. Assay: immunoSEQ multiplex PCR; the TCRdb copy retains only in-frame clones and omits some. The table has tens of thousands of clones, around 95% seen once. The antigens of these receptors remain unknown. The material was unstimulated CD8+ T cells sorted from spleen or lymph node cells, obtained before intestinal transplant. The source is a human donor who received an intestinal transplant.

This chain connects TRBV27 to TRBJ2-1; TRBD1 matches at 7 bases. The CDR3 is 15 residues long. Germline CDR1 MNHEY, CDR2 SMNVEV (reference sequence). Germline trimming cut 4 bases from V and 2 bases from J; bases unmatched to any gene: 5. The CDR3 nucleotides are TGTGCCAGCAGTTGGGGGACAGCGACCTACAATGAGCAGTTCTTC. This gives the protein CASSWGTATYNEQFF.

J is TRBJ2-1 and V is TRBV27; tentative D call: TRBD1 (5 bases). The CDR3 runs 16 residues. CDR1 and CDR2 from the germline V gene are MNHEY and SMNVEV (reference sequence). Between the trimmed V and J ends, which lost 7 bases and 3 bases, there was a span of 19 bases. CDR3 nucleotide sequence: TGTGCCAGCAAATTCTCAACAGGTCTGAGCTACAATGAGCAGTTCTTC. Amino acid sequence: CASKFSTGLSYNEQFF.

In nucleotides, the CDR3 is TGTGCCAGCAGTGCTGAGGGGGGCTACAATGAGCAGTTCTTC. Amino acid sequence: CASSAEGGYNEQFF. This sequence joins TRBV6-4 and TRBJ2-1; D is possibly TRBD1 or TRBD2 (6 bases each). The CDR3 contains 14 residues. V was shortened by 4 bases and J by 3 bases, with 10 bases between the two germline ends. Per germline, CDR1 MRHNA and CDR2 SNTAGT.

V gene TRBV7-9 combines with J gene TRBJ2-1; D possibly corresponds to TRBD2 (7 bases). Germline V gives CDR1 SEHNR, CDR2 FQNEAQ (reference sequence). The CDR3 runs 13 residues. V was clipped by 2 bases and J by 8 bases, with 10 bases between them. CDR3 region: CASSLRGADEQFF. The CDR3 bases are TGTGCCAGCAGCTTACGGGGGGCGGATGAGCAGTTCTTC.

The chain has TRBV30 and TRBJ2-4; 8 bases map to TRBD2. The J segment lost 1 base and the V segment lost 2 bases, leaving 7 bases of the junction unmatched. CDR1 and CDR2 (germline): GTSNPN, SVGIG (reference sequence). CDR3 length: 16 amino acids. CDR3 coding DNA: TGTGCCTGGAGTAAAGCGGGGGCAGGGGCCAAAAACATTCAGTACTTC. The encoded protein is CAWSKAGAGAKNIQYF.

The rearrangement joins TRBV9 to TRBJ2-3; 7 bases are shared with TRBD2. There are 16 residues in the CDR3. After removal of 2 bases from V and 1 base from J, the junction contained 7 bases not matched to a gene. Germline CDR1 and CDR2: SGDLS and YYNGEE. The CDR3 DNA sequence: TGTGCCAGCAGCGTGGGAGGGGTACCCGGCACAGATACGCAGTATTTT. Its protein product is CASSVGGVPGTDTQYF.

The chain is built from TRBV2 and TRBJ2-5; the D gene is possibly TRBD1 (6 bases). CDR3 length: 13 amino acids. Germline CDR1 reads SNHLY; CDR2 reads FYNNEI. Trimming removed 3 bases at V and 4 bases at J, with 9 bases between. The CDR3 spells CASSDIRGETQYF. For the CDR3, the DNA is TGTGCCAGCAGTGACATCAGGGGAGAGACCCAGTACTTC.

The chain recombines TRBV7-6 with TRBJ2-7, with 11 bases identical to TRBD2. V lost 5 bases and J lost 2; bases outside the gene matches: 11. CDR1 and CDR2 (germline): SGHVS, FNYEAQ. This CDR3 is built from 17 residues. Here the CDR3 DNA reads TGTGCCAGCAGCCAGCTAGCGGGAGGTCTTTCCACCTACGAGCAGTACTTC. Protein sequence: CASSQLAGGLSTYEQYF.

V gene TRBV27 combines with J gene TRBJ2-7; 13 bases fit TRBD2. Germline loops: CDR1 MNHEY, CDR2 SMNVEV (reference sequence). V lost 1 base and J lost 3; bases outside the gene matches: 9. The CDR3 contains 18 residues. CDR3 residues: CASSLWGTSGIHDYEQYF. CDR3 in DNA: TGTGCCAGCAGTTTATGGGGGACTAGCGGGATTCACGACTACGAGCAGTACTTC.

The genes are TRBV13 and TRBJ2-7; D is tentatively TRBD1 or TRBD2 (5 bases each). CDR3 size: 14 residues. V was pared by 3 bases and J by 3 bases, with 12 bases between. Germline CDR1 reads PRHDT; CDR2 reads FYEKMQ (reference sequence). The CDR3 is CASSFRGPSYEQYF. Written as DNA, the CDR3 is TGTGCCAGCAGCTTTAGGGGACCAAGCTACGAGCAGTACTTC.

The chain joins TRBV27 to TRBJ2-7, with 9 positions matching TRBD2. V trimming: 5 bases; J trimming: 2 bases; junction bases outside the gene matches: 7. The CDR3 runs to 15 residues. The germline V gene has CDR1 MNHEY and CDR2 SMNVEV (reference sequence). The CDR3 nucleotides are TGTGCCAGCAGTCCTTGGACTAGCGATCCCTACGAGCAGTACTTC. Encoded protein: CASSPWTSDPYEQYF.

The chain links TRBV28 to TRBJ1-3; 7 positions match TRBD1. CDR3 length: 13 amino acids. Germline V gene sequence: CDR1 MDHEN, CDR2 SYDVKM. Losses at the gene ends were 5 bases for V and 7 bases for J; bases not matched to a gene: 5. This chain's CDR3 is CASSPGQDNTIYF. Written as DNA, the CDR3 is TGTGCCAGCAGTCCCGGACAGGACAACACCATATATTTT.

The V and J genes are TRBV2 and TRBJ2-5; 9 bases agree with TRBD2. V lost 1 base, J lost 2 bases, and 2 bases stayed unmatched. Germline V lookup: CDR1 SNHLY, CDR2 FYNNEI. The CDR3 has 15 residues. The CDR3 bases are TGTGCCAGCAGTGAAGGGACTAGCGTTCAAGAGACCCAGTACTTC. Amino acid sequence: CASSEGTSVQETQYF.

Here the CDR3 reads CASSIDLQYRDLNYGYTF. In DNA, the CDR3 is TGTGCCAGTAGTATAGATCTCCAATACAGGGACCTTAACTATGGCTACACCTTC. The chain is built from TRBV19 and TRBJ1-2; TRBD1 is a possible D gene (6 bases). Germline V CDR1 and CDR2: LNHDA, SQIVND (reference sequence). V was cut by 0 bases and J by 1 base, with 18 bases left in between. This CDR3 spans 18 amino acids. The variable domain in full, with the rest retrieved from reference TRBV19 and TRBJ1-2, is DGGITQSPKYLFRKEGQNVTLSCEQNLNHDAMYWYRQDPGQGLRLIYYSQIVNDFQKGDIAEGYSVSREKKESFPLTVTSAQKNPTAFYLCASSIDLQYRDLNYGYTFGSGTRLTVV.

The chain is built from TRBV27 and TRBJ2-1; the D gene is possibly TRBD2 (7 bases). The CDR3 has 16 amino acids. In germline, CDR1 is MNHEY, CDR2 SMNVEV (reference sequence). The germline V and J ends were trimmed by 3 bases and 3 bases, with 15 bases remaining between them. DNA for the CDR3: TGTGCCAGCAGTTTCCCCGCGGGGGCGGGCTACAATGAGCAGTTCTTC. Translating it yields CASSFPAGAGYNEQFF.

The rearrangement links TRBV6-1 to TRBJ1-5; D is unresolved. This CDR3 contains 15 residues. The germline V and J ends were trimmed by 1 base and 3 bases, with 10 bases remaining between them. Germline-derived CDR1 and CDR2 are MNHNS and SASEGT. Here the CDR3 reads CASSEGDGINQPQHF. The CDR3 DNA is TGTGCCAGCAGTGAAGGTGACGGGATCAATCAGCCCCAGCATTTT.

DNA for the CDR3: TGCGCCAGCAGTGGAAGCGGAGCATTCACTTTCACAGATACGCAGTATTTT. Its protein product is CASSGSGAFTFTDTQYF. The chain carries TRBV10-1 and TRBJ2-3; D is possibly TRBD2 (5 bases). V was cut by 4 bases and J by 2 bases, with 19 bases left in between. Germline V gene lookup returns CDR1 WNHNN and CDR2 SYGVQD (reference sequence). The length of the CDR3 is 17 residues.

This chain's CDR3 is CASSLPGRGRSGEQFF. CDR3 DNA: TGTGCCAGCAGCTTACCGGGCAGGGGGCGGTCTGGTGAGCAGTTCTTC. The V call is TRBV13, the J call TRBJ2-1, with 8 bases aligning to TRBD1. Germline lookup yields CDR1 PRHDT and CDR2 FYEKMQ (reference sequence). J was trimmed by 9 bases and V by 2 bases; bases with no gene match: 12. This CDR3 contains 16 residues.

The V and J genes are TRBV5-1 and TRBJ1-1, with D possibly TRBD1 on 5 matching bases. CDR3 length equals 15 residues. Germline V CDR1 and CDR2: SGHRS, YFSETQ. The germline V and J ends were trimmed by 0 bases and 1 base, with 10 bases remaining between them. The DNA of the CDR3 is TGCGCCAGCAGCTTGGGGGCCAGGGAGAACACTGAAGCTTTCTTT. This translates into CASSLGARENTEAFF.

The chain carries TRBV14 and TRBJ2-1; no reliable D call. The V and J ends lost 0 bases and 10 bases respectively, with 10 bases between them. The CDR3 spans 13 residues. Germline values: CDR1 SGHDN, CDR2 FVKESK. Here the CDR3 DNA reads TGTGCCAGCAGCCAAGATATTGGTAGGGAGCAGTTCTTC. It is translated as CASSQDIGREQFF.

This clone has only one observation. This sequence joins TRBV7-9 and TRBJ1-5; a weak D match, TRBD1 (6 bases). The V end lost 6 bases, the J end lost 6 bases, and 15 bases lay between the germline ends. CDR3 length: 14 residues. The germline V gene has CDR1 SEHNR and CDR2 FQNEAQ (reference sequence). The CDR3 DNA reads as TGTGCCAGCAGTTTCGAAGGGGGGGGTCAGCCCCAGCATTTT. This codes for CASSFEGGGQPQHF. The whole variable domain, filled in from reference TRBV7-9 and TRBJ1-5, reads DTGVSQNPRHKITKRGQNVTFRCDPISEHNRLYWYRQTLGQGPEFLTYFQNEAQLEKSRLLSDRFSAERPKGSFSTLEIQRTEQGDSAMYLCASSFEGGGQPQHFGDGTRLSIL.

The V gene is TRBV27, the J gene TRBJ2-7; D ambiguous. Per germline, CDR1 MNHEY and CDR2 SMNVEV (reference sequence). The CDR3 length is 16 residues. V lost 6 bases and J lost 1, with 19 bases in between. This chain's CDR3 is CASSPGGIGWSYEQYF. The DNA of the CDR3 is TGTGCCAGCAGCCCGGGTGGAATTGGGTGGTCCTACGAGCAGTACTTC.

The chain employs TRBV28 and TRBJ2-7; D may be TRBD1 (5 bases). This CDR3 contains 16 residues. The germline V gene encodes CDR1 MDHEN and CDR2 SYDVKM. V lost 5 bases to trimming and J lost 2 bases, with 19 bases between them. This CDR3 reads CASSIPGPLSAYEQYF. The CDR3 nucleotides are TGTGCCAGCAGTATTCCAGGGCCCTTAAGTGCCTACGAGCAGTACTTC.

This sequence joins TRBV6-5 and TRBJ2-1; D not resolved. The CDR3 length is 15 residues. Deletions cut 0 bases from V and 6 bases from J, with 12 bases between. CDR1 is MNHEY and CDR2 is SVGAGI in the germline V gene. The CDR3 sequence: CASSYSALGLNEQFF. The CDR3 region has the DNA TGTGCCAGCAGTTACTCAGCATTAGGCCTCAATGAGCAGTTCTTC.